These 8 T cell receptor beta chains originate from one sample sequenced in a study of response to subunit inactivated influenza vaccine. TCRdb reprocessed the RT-PCR reads via MiXCR and lists one record per CDR3 protein. The table includes almost 250,000 distinct CDR3 sequences, roughly an eighth detected once. The sample here was non-naive T cells sorted from PBMCs, taken 14 to 15 days before vaccination. The receptors here all came from a man in his fifties who received an inactivated influenza vaccine.

A few counts support this clonotype. The rearrangement joins TRBV12-5 to TRBJ2-3; 9 bases agree with TRBD2. Per germline, CDR1 LGHNT and CDR2 FRNRAP. V shed 6 bases, J shed 0 bases, and the junction held 7 bases outside the gene matches. The CDR3 is 16 residues long. CDR3 DNA: TGTGCTAGTGGACCCAGACTAGCGGCTAGCACAGATACGCAGTATTTT. It encodes CASGPRLAASTDTQYF.

The rearrangement joins TRBV7-9 to TRBJ1-2; TRBD1 might be the D (6 bases). Germline V CDR1 and CDR2: SEHNR, FQNEAQ (reference sequence). V lost 5 bases, J lost 7 bases, and 11 bases lay in between. The CDR3 runs to 12 residues. DNA of the CDR3: TGTGCCAGCAGCCACGCGACAGGTGGCTACACCTTC. Translated, it gives CASSHATGGYTF.

The chain employs TRBV24-1 and TRBJ2-1, with a weak D call TRBD2 (5 bases). Trimming took 3 bases from V and 4 from J, leaving 18 bases between them. The length of the CDR3 is 17 residues. Germline values: CDR1 KGHDR, CDR2 SFDVKD. The CDR3 DNA reads as TGTGCCACCAGTGATACTACAACTAGAAGTACGTACAATGAGCAGTTCTTC. This sequence encodes CATSDTTTRSTYNEQFF.

This clonotype has a count of ten or more. The V gene is TRBV15, the J gene TRBJ1-5; 9 bases align to TRBD1. The CDR3 totals 17 residues. CDR1 LNHNV and CDR2 YYDKDF come from the germline V gene (reference sequence). The trim removed 2 bases at V and 4 bases at J, leaving 9 bases unmatched. This chain's CDR3 is CATSRRRDRDRNQPQHF. CDR3 in DNA: TGTGCCACCAGCAGACGCCGGGACAGGGACCGAAATCAGCCCCAGCATTTT.

The sample holds many counts of this clonotype. The chain carries TRBV10-3 and TRBJ1-4, with 9 positions matching TRBD1. The germline V gene encodes CDR1 ENHRY and CDR2 SYGVKD. The J segment lost 6 bases and the V segment lost 6 bases, leaving 5 bases of the junction unmatched. The CDR3 consists of 14 residues. The DNA for the CDR3 is TGTGCCATCAGGGGGACAGGGAAGTATGAAAAACTGTTTTTT. Amino acids: CAIRGTGKYEKLFF.

V usage is TRBV20-1 and J usage is TRBJ2-1; D is unclear. CDR1 and CDR2 (germline): DFQATT, SNEGSKA (reference sequence). This CDR3 region has 15 residues. Between the trimmed V and J ends, which lost 5 bases and 5 bases, there was a span of 19 bases. The CDR3 sequence is CSAGRTDWIDNEQFF. CDR3 sequence (DNA): TGCAGTGCTGGCAGGACCGACTGGATTGACAATGAGCAGTTCTTC.

The chain joins TRBV7-8 to TRBJ1-2; D not certain. The V gene lost 4 bases and the J gene lost 0 bases, with 12 bases spanning the gap. This CDR3 is 15 amino acids long. Germline V gene sequence: CDR1 SGHVS, CDR2 FQNEAQ. CDR3 protein: CASSSGPKPNYGYTF. CDR3 DNA: TGTGCCAGCAGCTCCGGACCTAAACCTAACTATGGCTACACCTTC. The full variable domain, in which reference TRBV7-8 and TRBJ1-2 provide the parts outside the CDR3, is GAGVSQSPRYKVAKRGQDVALRCDPISGHVSLFWYQQALGQGPEFLTYFQNEAQLDKSGLPSDRFFAERPEGSVSTLKIQRTQQEDSAVYLCASSSGPKPNYGYTFGSGTRLTVV.

The CDR3 bases are TGTGCCAGCAGCTTAGGGGACAGGGCCAATGAAAAACTGTTTTTT. Amino acid sequence: CASSLGDRANEKLFF. The J gene is TRBJ1-4, the V gene TRBV7-2, with 9 bases matching TRBD1. Germline CDR1 reads SGHTA; CDR2 reads FQGNSA. Losses at the gene ends were 1 base for V and 5 bases for J; bases not matched to a gene: 2. The CDR3 is made up of 15 amino acids.